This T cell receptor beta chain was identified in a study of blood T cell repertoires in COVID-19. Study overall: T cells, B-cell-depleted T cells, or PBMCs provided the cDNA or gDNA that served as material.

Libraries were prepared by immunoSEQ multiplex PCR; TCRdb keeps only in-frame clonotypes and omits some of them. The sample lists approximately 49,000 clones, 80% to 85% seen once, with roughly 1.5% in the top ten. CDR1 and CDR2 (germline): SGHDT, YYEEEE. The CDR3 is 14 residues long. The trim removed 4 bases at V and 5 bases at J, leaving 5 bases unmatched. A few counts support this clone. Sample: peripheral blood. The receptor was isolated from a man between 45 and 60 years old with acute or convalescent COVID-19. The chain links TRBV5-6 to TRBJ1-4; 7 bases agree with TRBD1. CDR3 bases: TGTGCCAGCAGCCAGGGACAGTTCAATGAAAAACTGTTTTTT. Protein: CASSQGQFNEKLFF. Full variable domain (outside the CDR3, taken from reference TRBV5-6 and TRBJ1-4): DAGVTQSPTHLIKTRGQQVTLRCSPKSGHDTVSWYQQALGQGPQFIFQYYEEEERQRGNFPDRFSGHQFPNYSSELNVNALLLGDSALYLCASSQGQFNEKLFFGSGTQLSVL.